This TCR beta chain was recovered during a study of blood T cells in healthy people across ages. Healthy Caucasian individuals from Russia aged roughly 6 to 100 served as donors. Total RNA extracted from each sample amounted to at least 5 micrograms. Trimming shortened V by 6 bases and J by 0 bases, and 12 bases separated the two germline ends. Per the germline V gene, CDR1 is SNHLY and CDR2 is FYNNEI. This CDR3 has 16 residues. A few counts support this clonotype. Its antigen is undetermined. It was with a sample-barcoded 5' primer and a J-beta primer mix that a second PCR of roughly 7 to 12 cycles was run. TCRdb reprocessed the 5' RACE reads via MiXCR and lists one record per CDR3 protein. The table records about 1,500,000 distinct CDR3 sequences, roughly 28% of them present only once. Study outcomes and limitations: Per million T cells, the diversity of TCR beta decreased roughly linearly as age advanced. Diversity figures derived from one million T cells were judged to underestimate the true value.

This clonotype was obtained from a young woman in good health. The sequenced sample was blood. This rearrangement joins TRBV2 to TRBJ2-6; no clear D. This CDR3 is CASRKPIASGANVLTF. CDR3 nucleotide sequence: TGTGCCAGCAGGAAGCCGATCGCCTCTGGGGCCAACGTCCTGACTTTC.